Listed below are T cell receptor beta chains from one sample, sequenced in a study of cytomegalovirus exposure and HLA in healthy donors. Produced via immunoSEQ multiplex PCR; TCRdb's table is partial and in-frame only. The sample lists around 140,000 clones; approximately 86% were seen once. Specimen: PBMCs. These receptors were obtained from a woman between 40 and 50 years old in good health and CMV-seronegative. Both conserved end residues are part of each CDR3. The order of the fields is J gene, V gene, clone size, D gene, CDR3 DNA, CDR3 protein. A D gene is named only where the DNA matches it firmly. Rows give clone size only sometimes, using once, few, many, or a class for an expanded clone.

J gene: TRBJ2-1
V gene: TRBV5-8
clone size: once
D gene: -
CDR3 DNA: TGTGCCAGCAGCTACGGTGCCAGGCGAAATGAGCAGTTCTTC
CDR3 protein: CASSYGARRNEQFF

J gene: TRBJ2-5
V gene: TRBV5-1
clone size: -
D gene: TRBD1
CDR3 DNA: TGCGCCAGCTCGGGACAGGGGGCGGAAGAGACCCAGTACTTC
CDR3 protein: CASSGQGAEETQYF

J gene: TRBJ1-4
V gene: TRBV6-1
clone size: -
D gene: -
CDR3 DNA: TGTGCCAGCACCCAGGCAGGGACTAATGAAAAACTGTTTTTT
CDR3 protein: CASTQAGTNEKLFF

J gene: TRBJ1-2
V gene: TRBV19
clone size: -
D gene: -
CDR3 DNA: TGTGCCAGTAGTATTGACAGGCCGGGAGGCTACACCTTC
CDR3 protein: CASSIDRPGGYTF

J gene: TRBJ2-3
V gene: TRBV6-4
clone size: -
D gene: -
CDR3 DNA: TGTGCCAGCAGTGACAGCGGAGATACGCAGTATTTT
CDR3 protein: CASSDSGDTQYF

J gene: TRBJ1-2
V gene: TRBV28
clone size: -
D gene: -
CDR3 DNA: TGTGCCAGCATCACACGCTCCGGACAAACCTTCTATGGCTACACCTTC
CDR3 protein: CASITRSGQTFYGYTF

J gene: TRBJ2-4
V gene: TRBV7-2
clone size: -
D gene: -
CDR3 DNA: TGTGCCAGCAGCTCTCAGGAGGGCCAAAACATTCAGTACTTC
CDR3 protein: CASSSQEGQNIQYF

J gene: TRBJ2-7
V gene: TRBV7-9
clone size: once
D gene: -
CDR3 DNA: TGTGCCAGCAGCTTAGTTCAGGCCTACGAGCAGTACTTC
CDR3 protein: CASSLVQAYEQYF

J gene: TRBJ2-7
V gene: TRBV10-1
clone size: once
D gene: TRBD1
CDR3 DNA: TGCGCCAGCGGATCGAAGACAGGGGGGAGGGAGCAGTACTTC
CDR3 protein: CASGSKTGGREQYF

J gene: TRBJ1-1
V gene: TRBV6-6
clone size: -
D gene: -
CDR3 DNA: TGTGCCAGCAGTTACTCGCGGGGGGACCGTGAAGCTTTCTTT
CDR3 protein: CASSYSRGDREAFF

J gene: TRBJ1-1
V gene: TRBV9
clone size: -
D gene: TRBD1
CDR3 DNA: TGTGCCAGCAGCGGACACAGGGGGCGATTGGGCACTGAAGCTTTCTTT
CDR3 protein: CASSGHRGRLGTEAFF

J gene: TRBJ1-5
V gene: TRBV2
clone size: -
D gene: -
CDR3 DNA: TGTGCCAGCAGTTACGCGGGGGGCAATCAGCCCCAGCATTTT
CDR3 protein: CASSYAGGNQPQHF

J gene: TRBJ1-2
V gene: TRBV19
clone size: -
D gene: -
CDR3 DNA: TGTGCCAGTAGTCGGGACACCCAAGGCTATGGCTACACCTTC
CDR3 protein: CASSRDTQGYGYTF

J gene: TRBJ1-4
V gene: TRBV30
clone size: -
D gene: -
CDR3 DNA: TGTGCCTCTTCCTTCGGGACACTCGTGGGTAATGAAAAACTGTTTTTT
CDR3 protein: CASSFGTLVGNEKLFF